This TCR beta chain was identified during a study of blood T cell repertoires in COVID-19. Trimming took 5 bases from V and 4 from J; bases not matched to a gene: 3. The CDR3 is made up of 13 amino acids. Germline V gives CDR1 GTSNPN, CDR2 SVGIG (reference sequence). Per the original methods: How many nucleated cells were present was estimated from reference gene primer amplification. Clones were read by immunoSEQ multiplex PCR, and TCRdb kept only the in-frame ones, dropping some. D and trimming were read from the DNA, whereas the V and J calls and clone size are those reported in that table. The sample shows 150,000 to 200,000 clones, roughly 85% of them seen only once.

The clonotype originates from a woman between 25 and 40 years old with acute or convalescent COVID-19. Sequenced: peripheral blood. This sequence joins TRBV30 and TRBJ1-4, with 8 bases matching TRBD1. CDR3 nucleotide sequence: TGTGCCTGGGAGACAGGGGTTAATGAAAAACTGTTTTTT. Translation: CAWETGVNEKLFF.